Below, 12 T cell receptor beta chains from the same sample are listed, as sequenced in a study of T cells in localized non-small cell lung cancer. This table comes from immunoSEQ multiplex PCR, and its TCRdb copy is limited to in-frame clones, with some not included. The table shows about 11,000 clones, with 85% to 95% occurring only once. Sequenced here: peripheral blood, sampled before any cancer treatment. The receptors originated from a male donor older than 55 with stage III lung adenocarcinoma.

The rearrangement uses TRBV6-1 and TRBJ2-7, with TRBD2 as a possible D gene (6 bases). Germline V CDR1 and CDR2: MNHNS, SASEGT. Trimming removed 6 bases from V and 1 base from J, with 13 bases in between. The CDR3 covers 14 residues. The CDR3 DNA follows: TGTGCCAGCAGGAGGCTAGCGCTTTCCTACGAGCAGTACTTC. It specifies CASRRLALSYEQYF.

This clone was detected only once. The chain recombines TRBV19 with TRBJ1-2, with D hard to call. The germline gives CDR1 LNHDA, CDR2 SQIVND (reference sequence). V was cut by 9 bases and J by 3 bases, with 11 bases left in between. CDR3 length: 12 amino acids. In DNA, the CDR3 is TGTGCCAGCTCCACGAATGACTATGGCTACACCTTC. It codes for CASSTNDYGYTF.

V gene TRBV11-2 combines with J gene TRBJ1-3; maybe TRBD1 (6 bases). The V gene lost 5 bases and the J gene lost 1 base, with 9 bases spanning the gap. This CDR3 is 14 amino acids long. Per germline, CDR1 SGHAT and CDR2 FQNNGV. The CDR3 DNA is TGTGCCAGCAGCAGGACAGAGTCTGGAAACACCATATATTTT. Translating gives CASSRTESGNTIYF. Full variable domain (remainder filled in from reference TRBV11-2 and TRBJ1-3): EAGVAQSPRYKIIEKRQSVAFWCNPISGHATLYWYQQILGQGPKLLIQFQNNGVVDDSQLPKDRFSAERLKGVDSTLKIQPAKLEDSAVYLCASSRTESGNTIYFGEGSWLTVV.

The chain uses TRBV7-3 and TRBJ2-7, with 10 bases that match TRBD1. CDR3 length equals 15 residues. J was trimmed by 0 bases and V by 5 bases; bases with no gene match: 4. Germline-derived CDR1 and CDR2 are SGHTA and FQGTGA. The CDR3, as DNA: TGTGCCAGCAGCCGCGGGACAGGGGACTCCTACGAGCAGTACTTC. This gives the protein CASSRGTGDSYEQYF.

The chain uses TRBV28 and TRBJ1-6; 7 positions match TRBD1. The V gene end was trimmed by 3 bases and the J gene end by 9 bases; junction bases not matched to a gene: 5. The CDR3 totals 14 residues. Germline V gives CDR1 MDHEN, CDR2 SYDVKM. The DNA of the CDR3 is TGTGCCAGCAGTTTTTCAGGGGGGATTTCACCCCTCCACTTT. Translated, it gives CASSFSGGISPLHF. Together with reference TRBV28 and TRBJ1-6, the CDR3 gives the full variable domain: DVKVTQSSRYLVKRTGEKVFLECVQDMDHENMFWYRQDPGLGLRLIYFSYDVKMKEKGDIPEGYSVSREKKERFSLILESASTNQTSMYLCASSFSGGISPLHFGNGTRLTVT.

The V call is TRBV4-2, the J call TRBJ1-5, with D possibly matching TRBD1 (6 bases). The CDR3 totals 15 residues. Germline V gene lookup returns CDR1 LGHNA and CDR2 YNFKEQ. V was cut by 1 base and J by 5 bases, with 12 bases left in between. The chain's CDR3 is CASSQGTGTDQPQHF. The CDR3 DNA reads TGTGCCAGCAGCCAAGGAACAGGGACTGATCAGCCCCAGCATTTT.

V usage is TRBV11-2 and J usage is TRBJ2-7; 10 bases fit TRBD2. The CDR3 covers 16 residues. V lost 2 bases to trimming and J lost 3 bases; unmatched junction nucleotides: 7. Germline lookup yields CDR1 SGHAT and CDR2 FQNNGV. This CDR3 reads CASSLSSSGRGYEQYF. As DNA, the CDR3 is TGTGCCAGCAGCTTAAGTTCTAGCGGGAGAGGCTACGAGCAGTACTTC. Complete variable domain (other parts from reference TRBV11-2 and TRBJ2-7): EAGVAQSPRYKIIEKRQSVAFWCNPISGHATLYWYQQILGQGPKLLIQFQNNGVVDDSQLPKDRFSAERLKGVDSTLKIQPAKLEDSAVYLCASSLSSSGRGYEQYFGPGTRLTVT.

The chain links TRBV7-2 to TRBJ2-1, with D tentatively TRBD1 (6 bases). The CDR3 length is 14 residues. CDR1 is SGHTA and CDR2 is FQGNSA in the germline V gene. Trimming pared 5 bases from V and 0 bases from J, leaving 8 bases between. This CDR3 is CASSKDSSYNEQFF. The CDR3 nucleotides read TGTGCCAGCAGCAAGGACAGCTCCTACAATGAGCAGTTCTTC.

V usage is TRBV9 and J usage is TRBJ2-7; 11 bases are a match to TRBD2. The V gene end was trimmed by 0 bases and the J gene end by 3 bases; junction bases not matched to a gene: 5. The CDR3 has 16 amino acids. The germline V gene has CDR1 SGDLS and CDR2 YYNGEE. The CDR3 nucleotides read TGTGCCAGCAGCGTAGGCGGGACTAGCGGTTTCTACGAGCAGTACTTC. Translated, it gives CASSVGGTSGFYEQYF.

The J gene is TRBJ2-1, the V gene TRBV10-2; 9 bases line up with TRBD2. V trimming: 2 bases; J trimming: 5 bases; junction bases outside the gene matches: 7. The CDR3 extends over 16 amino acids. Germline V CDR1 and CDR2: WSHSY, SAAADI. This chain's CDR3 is CASSELAGTGDNEQFF. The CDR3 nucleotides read TGCGCCAGCAGTGAGCTAGCGGGAACCGGCGACAATGAGCAGTTCTTC.

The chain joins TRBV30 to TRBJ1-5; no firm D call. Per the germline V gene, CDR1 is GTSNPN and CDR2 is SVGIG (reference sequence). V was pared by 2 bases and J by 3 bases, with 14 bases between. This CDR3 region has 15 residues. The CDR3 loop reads CAWSPPGRFNQPQHF. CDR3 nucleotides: TGTGCCTGGAGTCCCCCCGGCAGATTCAATCAGCCCCAGCATTTT.

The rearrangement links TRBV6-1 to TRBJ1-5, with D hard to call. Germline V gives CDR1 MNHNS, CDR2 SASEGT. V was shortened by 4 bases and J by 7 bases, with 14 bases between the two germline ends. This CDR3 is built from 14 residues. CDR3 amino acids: CASSAGGQAQPQHF. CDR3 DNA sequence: TGTGCCAGCAGTGCGGGCGGCCAGGCGCAGCCCCAGCATTTT.